What follows are 24 T cell receptor beta chains derived from one specimen sequenced in a study of long-term antiretroviral therapy in people with HIV. immunoSEQ v3.0 was run at survey level. Sequencing was performed with immunoSEQ multiplex PCR; in TCRdb, only in-frame clones are kept and a portion is missing. This table has under 20,000 clones, 79% appearing once. The source material was unsorted PBMCs, sampled at the start of antiretroviral therapy, before treatment. These receptors all come from a man between 18 and 29 years old with HIV.

The chain employs TRBV7-9 and TRBJ2-7; no firm D call. Germline CDR1 reads SEHNR; CDR2 reads FQNEAQ (reference sequence). This CDR3 is built from 11 residues. Trimming shortened V by 3 bases and J by 4 bases, and 4 bases separated the two germline ends. CDR3 region: CASSLLYEQYF. CDR3 in DNA: TGTGCCAGCAGCTTGTTGTACGAGCAGTACTTC. The whole variable domain, remainder taken from reference TRBV7-9 and TRBJ2-7, is DTGVSQNPRHKITKRGQNVTFRCDPISEHNRLYWYRQTLGQGPEFLTYFQNEAQLEKSRLLSDRFSAERPKGSFSTLEIQRTEQGDSAMYLCASSLLYEQYFGPGTRLTVT.

The chain uses TRBV11-1 and TRBJ2-2, with D perhaps TRBD2 (5 bases). CDR3 length: 15 residues. Trimming pared 8 bases from V and 0 bases from J, leaving 13 bases between. CDR1 and CDR2 from the germline V gene are SGHAT and FQDESV (reference sequence). CDR3 amino acids: CASHRGSANTGELFF. The CDR3 DNA follows: TGTGCCAGCCATCGGGGATCGGCGAACACCGGGGAGCTGTTTTTT.

About this clone itself: The same CDR3 also results from other DNA sequences found in this sample. The gene calls are TRBV2 and TRBJ2-1, with D perhaps matching TRBD2 (5 bases). Germline CDR1 SNHLY, CDR2 FYNNEI. The CDR3 totals 14 residues. V lost 5 bases and J lost 1, with 9 bases in between. The CDR3 sequence: CASSPGSSYNEQFF. CDR3 coding DNA: TGTGCCAGCAGTCCGGGATCATCCTACAATGAGCAGTTCTTC.

V usage is TRBV9 and J usage is TRBJ2-7; D call uncertain. CDR1 is SGDLS, CDR2 YYNGEE, per germline. The CDR3 consists of 14 residues. V was shortened by 0 bases and J by 4 bases, with 11 bases between the two germline ends. The CDR3 is CASSVGDAPYEQYF. The CDR3 DNA reads as TGTGCCAGCAGCGTAGGAGACGCCCCTTACGAGCAGTACTTC.

This clone came up once. The V call is TRBV7-8, the J call TRBJ1-2; no definite D call. Germline V gives CDR1 SGHVS, CDR2 FQNEAQ. Trimming removed 2 bases from V and 8 bases from J, with 15 bases in between. The CDR3 length is 14 residues. Here the CDR3 DNA reads TGTGCCAGCAGCTTATATGGAGAAGGGAGGGGCTACACCTTC. Residues: CASSLYGEGRGYTF.

The CDR3 protein is CASSLGTGRPSSYEQYF. The CDR3 DNA reads as TGTGCCAGCAGCTTGGGGACAGGCAGACCCAGCTCCTACGAGCAGTACTTC. The chain couples TRBV7-9 to TRBJ2-7, with TRBD1 identical over 8 bases. This CDR3 spans 17 amino acids. The V gene's germline CDR1 is SEHNR and CDR2 FQNEAQ (reference sequence). The V and J ends lost 3 bases and 0 bases, in that order; junction bases with no gene match: 10.

The CDR3 sequence: CAWTPQGIETQYF. The CDR3 coding sequence is TGTGCCTGGACCCCCCAGGGAATAGAGACCCAGTACTTC. The V call is TRBV30, the J call TRBJ2-5, with D tentatively TRBD1 (5 bases). Germline V gives CDR1 GTSNPN, CDR2 SVGIG (reference sequence). With 4 bases removed from V and 4 bases from J, the gap between germline ends came to 13 bases. The CDR3 runs 13 residues.

The V call is TRBV19, the J call TRBJ2-7; TRBD1 agrees at 9 bases. The V and J ends lost 6 bases and 5 bases, in that order; junction bases with no gene match: 5. The germline V gene encodes CDR1 LNHDA and CDR2 SQIVND (reference sequence). The CDR3 is 13 residues long. The CDR3 loop reads CASRDRGTDEQYF. In DNA, the CDR3 is TGTGCCAGTAGGGACAGGGGCACGGACGAGCAGTACTTC.

The chain couples TRBV28 to TRBJ2-7, with D maybe TRBD1 (6 bases). Germline V gene lookup returns CDR1 MDHEN and CDR2 SYDVKM. Deletions cut 3 bases from V and 3 bases from J, with 9 bases between. This CDR3 has 13 residues. CDR3 loop: CASSLVQGYEQYF. The CDR3 DNA is TGTGCCAGCAGTTTGGTACAGGGCTACGAGCAGTACTTC.

The chain uses TRBV7-9 and TRBJ1-4; D is unresolved. Germline values: CDR1 SEHNR, CDR2 FQNEAQ (reference sequence). V was cut by 1 base and J by 7 bases, with 13 bases left in between. CDR3 length: 15 amino acids. The CDR3 protein is CASSLGVSKGEKLFF. The CDR3 nucleotides are TGTGCCAGCAGCTTAGGGGTCTCAAAAGGTGAAAAACTGTTTTTT.

This chain links TRBV7-2 with TRBJ1-1; a possible D gene is TRBD1 (5 bases). CDR3 size: 15 residues. Germline CDR1 reads SGHTA; CDR2 reads FQGNSA. V was shortened by 2 bases and J by 3 bases, with 13 bases between the two germline ends. CDR3 sequence: CASSLYWGLDTEAFF. The CDR3 DNA reads as TGTGCCAGCAGCTTATACTGGGGCTTGGACACTGAAGCTTTCTTT.

This chain uses TRBV27 with TRBJ1-5; 9 positions match TRBD1. Germline V gene sequence: CDR1 MNHEY, CDR2 SMNVEV (reference sequence). The CDR3 is made up of 13 amino acids. V shed 4 bases and J 7 bases; nucleotides not matched to a gene: 2. The CDR3 DNA follows: TGTGCCAGCAGTTGGGGACAGGGACAGCCCCAGCATTTT. It is translated as CASSWGQGQPQHF.

The chain carries TRBV7-9 and TRBJ2-2; TRBD2 matches 8 bases. The CDR3 runs 18 residues. CDR1 is SEHNR, CDR2 FQNEAQ, per germline (reference sequence). J was trimmed by 4 bases and V by 5 bases; bases with no gene match: 15. The CDR3 DNA follows: TGTGCCAGCAGCCAGCACGAGGGACTAGGGGATAGCACCGGGGAGCTGTTTTTT. The encoded protein is CASSQHEGLGDSTGELFF. Full variable domain (rest looked up from reference TRBV7-9 and TRBJ2-2): DTGVSQNPRHKITKRGQNVTFRCDPISEHNRLYWYRQTLGQGPEFLTYFQNEAQLEKSRLLSDRFSAERPKGSFSTLEIQRTEQGDSAMYLCASSQHEGLGDSTGELFFGEGSRLTVL.

V and J are TRBV4-3 and TRBJ2-7; 14 bases align to TRBD2. V dropped 4 bases and J dropped 0; count of bases not matched to a gene: 8. Germline CDR1 reads LGHNA; CDR2 reads YSLEER. The length of the CDR3 is 18 residues. This CDR3 is CASSPRLAGGPGSYEQYF. DNA of the CDR3: TGCGCCAGCAGCCCCCGACTAGCGGGAGGGCCTGGCTCCTACGAGCAGTACTTC.

The chain links TRBV6-4 to TRBJ2-6, with no clear D. CDR3 length equals 14 residues. Deletions cut 2 bases from V and 0 bases from J, with 2 bases between. Germline assignment: CDR1 MRHNA and CDR2 SNTAGT. The CDR3 here is CASSDNSGANVLTF. CDR3 nucleotide sequence: TGTGCCAGCAGTGACAACTCTGGGGCCAACGTCCTGACTTTC.

V gene TRBV5-1 combines with J gene TRBJ2-1; 11 positions agree with TRBD2. This CDR3 contains 16 residues. Germline V lookup: CDR1 SGHRS, CDR2 YFSETQ. V trimming: 4 bases; J trimming: 9 bases; junction bases outside the gene matches: 12. The CDR3 sequence: CASSMTLAGGTTEQFF. For the CDR3, the DNA is TGCGCCAGCAGCATGACCCTAGCGGGAGGAACTACTGAGCAGTTCTTC.

In this sample, this clone turned up a few times. The chain couples TRBV6-5 to TRBJ2-3, with 7 bases matching TRBD2. This CDR3 region has 14 residues. Per germline, CDR1 MNHEY and CDR2 SVGAGI. V gave up 6 bases and J gave up 3 bases; unmatched junction bases: 6. The CDR3 spells CASRSGMATDTQYF. The CDR3 DNA sequence: TGTGCCAGCAGGAGCGGGATGGCTACAGATACGCAGTATTTT.

The rearrangement joins TRBV9 to TRBJ2-7; 13 bases match TRBD2. The germline CDR1 and CDR2 sequences are SGDLS and YYNGEE. Trimming cost V 4 bases and J 3 bases; bases outside gene matches: 4. The CDR3 sequence is 15 residues long. The CDR3 protein is CASSTGTSGNYEQYF. CDR3 DNA: TGTGCCAGCAGCACGGGGACTAGCGGGAACTACGAGCAGTACTTC.

This chain uses TRBV10-3 with TRBJ1-4; D is unclear. The CDR3 sequence is 13 residues long. V was shortened by 7 bases and J by 0 bases, with 6 bases between the two germline ends. In germline, CDR1 is ENHRY, CDR2 SYGVKD. The CDR3 protein is CAIKAATNEKLFF. The CDR3, as DNA: TGTGCCATCAAGGCAGCAACTAATGAAAAACTGTTTTTT.

The sample holds one count of this clone. The V call is TRBV6-5, the J call TRBJ1-2; TRBD1 matches 9 bases. The CDR3 runs to 15 residues. Per the germline V gene, CDR1 is MNHEY and CDR2 is SVGAGI. V lost 0 bases and J lost 6; bases outside the gene matches: 5. CDR3 in DNA: TGTGCCAGCAGTTACTCGCAACAGGGGGCTGATGGCTACACCTTC. Translated, it gives CASSYSQQGADGYTF.

The V call is TRBV27, the J call TRBJ2-7; D is ambiguous. Germline V gene sequence: CDR1 MNHEY, CDR2 SMNVEV (reference sequence). The CDR3 has 15 amino acids. V was shortened by 2 bases and J by 4 bases, with 15 bases between the two germline ends. The CDR3 is CASSLKVGALYEQYF. The DNA of the CDR3 is TGTGCCAGCAGTTTAAAAGTGGGCGCCTTATACGAGCAGTACTTC.

The V and J genes are TRBV9 and TRBJ1-3, with a possible D match to TRBD1 (5 bases). The V gene lost 0 bases and the J gene lost 2 bases, with 6 bases spanning the gap. This CDR3 comprises 14 residues. Per the germline V gene, CDR1 is SGDLS and CDR2 is YYNGEE. CDR3 residues: CASSVGQTGNTIYF. The CDR3 nucleotides are TGTGCCAGCAGCGTAGGACAGACTGGAAACACCATATATTTT. Together with reference TRBV9 and TRBJ1-3, the CDR3 gives the full variable domain: DSGVTQTPKHLITATGQRVTLRCSPRSGDLSVYWYQQSLDQGLQFLIQYYNGEERAKGNILERFSAQQFPDLHSELNLSSLELGDSALYFCASSVGQTGNTIYFGEGSWLTVV.

The chain has TRBV30 and TRBJ2-1; 13 bases are a match to TRBD2. CDR1 is GTSNPN, CDR2 SVGIG, per germline (reference sequence). The CDR3 consists of 18 residues. Losses at the gene ends were 2 bases for V and 4 bases for J; bases not matched to a gene: 11. The CDR3 DNA sequence: TGTGCCTGGAGTTTCTCCCCCCGGACTAGCGGGAGTTACAATGAGCAGTTCTTC. The encoded protein is CAWSFSPRTSGSYNEQFF.

This clone is medium-sized in the sample. V gene TRBV6-5 combines with J gene TRBJ2-1; D may match TRBD1 or TRBD2 (5 bases each). The CDR3 runs to 13 residues. Deletions cut 6 bases from V and 5 bases from J, with 11 bases between. CDR1 and CDR2 from the germline V gene are MNHEY and SVGAGI. CDR3 nucleotides: TGTGCCAGCAGCCCGGGGCCCGACAATGAGCAGTTCTTC. This gives the protein CASSPGPDNEQFF.